Listed here are 12 T cell receptor beta chains from one sample, sequenced in a study of T-cell memory formation after mild COVID-19. TCRdb re-analysed the 5' RACE reads in MiXCR, keeping a single row per CDR3 protein. The sample shows about 600,000 distinct CDR3 sequences, about a fifth of them seen only once. Sequencing used PBMCs or a T cell subset sorted from them (not recorded which). The receptors shown here come from an adult woman who had mild COVID-19 (a few samples of this study predate the infection). Cell type and time point are not known.

This clonotype has just a few counts. A much larger clone sits a single nucleotide away, making a read error possible. The chain couples TRBV24-1 to TRBJ2-3; possible D gene TRBD2, 7 bases. Trimming cost V 6 bases and J 1 base, with 10 bases left between them. Germline V gene lookup returns CDR1 KGHDR and CDR2 SFDVKD. The CDR3 is 14 residues long. Here the CDR3 DNA reads TGTGCCACCAGTTTAGGGGGGGGCACAGATACGCAGTATTTT. Translating gives CATSLGGGTDTQYF.

Only a few counts were recorded for this clonotype. V and J are TRBV12-3 or TRBV12-4 and TRBJ2-5; possible D gene TRBD1, 5 bases. This CDR3 contains 13 residues. V was clipped by 0 bases and J by 5 bases, with 7 bases between them. Here the CDR3 reads CASSLAHRETQYF. CDR3 sequence (DNA): TGTGCCAGCAGTTTAGCGCACAGGGAGACCCAGTACTTC.

This clonotype was recorded a few times. As DNA, the CDR3 is TGTGCCAGAAAACTAGCAGACTACGAGCAGTACTTC. Its protein is CARKLADYEQYF. This chain connects TRBV12-3 or TRBV12-4 to TRBJ2-7; maybe TRBD2 (6 bases). Trimming took 9 bases from V and 3 from J, leaving 12 bases between them. There are 12 residues in the CDR3.

The V gene is TRBV12-3 or TRBV12-4, the J gene TRBJ1-2; D is undetermined. The CDR3 sequence is 13 residues long. V was clipped by 5 bases and J by 7 bases, with 14 bases between them. The CDR3: CASSSRGSGGYTF. Written as DNA, the CDR3 is TGTGCCAGCAGTAGCAGAGGTTCCGGTGGCTACACCTTC.

This clonotype was seen a handful of times. The rearrangement uses TRBV11-2 and TRBJ1-4; D not resolved. CDR1 and CDR2 from the germline V gene are SGHAT and FQNNGV. The CDR3 has 15 amino acids. V was pared by 5 bases and J by 8 bases, with 18 bases between. This chain's CDR3 is CASSRGGVFGEKLFF. As DNA, the CDR3 is TGTGCCAGCAGCCGCGGCGGGGTATTTGGGGAAAAACTGTTTTTT.

This clonotype was counted only a few times. The chain recombines TRBV5-1 with TRBJ1-1; tentative D call: TRBD1 (6 bases). Germline V gives CDR1 SGHRS, CDR2 YFSETQ. The V end lost 5 bases, the J end lost 0 bases, and 11 bases lay between the germline ends. The CDR3 is 14 residues long. The CDR3 DNA sequence: TGCGCCAGCAGAATAACAGGGTTGAACACTGAAGCTTTCTTT. As protein: CASRITGLNTEAFF.

This chain connects TRBV7-2 to TRBJ2-2; 9 nucleotides line up with TRBD2. Germline CDR1 and CDR2: SGHTA and FQGNSA. CDR3 length equals 16 residues. Losses at the gene ends were 5 bases for V and 4 bases for J; bases not matched to a gene: 8. The CDR3 loop reads CASSPPGREGTGELFF. CDR3 nucleotides: TGTGCCAGCAGCCCCCCCGGGCGGGAGGGCACCGGGGAGCTGTTTTTT.

The J gene is TRBJ1-2, the V gene TRBV6-6; TRBD1 is a possible D gene (5 bases). Germline V gene data show CDR1 as MNHNY and CDR2 as SVGAGI (reference sequence). The CDR3 length is 14 residues. Trimming shortened V by 7 bases and J by 4 bases, and 16 bases separated the two germline ends. The CDR3 coding sequence is TGTGCCAGCAAAACTATACAGGTGCCCTATGGCTACACCTTC. Residues: CASKTIQVPYGYTF.

The V call is TRBV20-1, the J call TRBJ1-6; D remains ambiguous. CDR3 length: 15 amino acids. The V end lost 3 bases, the J end lost 1 base, and 10 bases lay between the germline ends. Looked up from germline, CDR1 is DFQATT and CDR2 is SNEGSKA (reference sequence). The chain's CDR3 is CSARGEGSYNSPLHF. The CDR3 DNA sequence: TGCAGTGCTAGGGGAGAGGGTTCCTATAATTCACCCCTCCACTTT.

This clonotype has more than one count but fewer than ten. This chain links TRBV6-6 with TRBJ2-3, with D maybe TRBD2 (5 bases). This CDR3 region has 15 residues. CDR1 and CDR2 (germline): MNHNY, SVGAGI (reference sequence). Trimming pared 2 bases from V and 2 bases from J, leaving 11 bases between. The CDR3 DNA follows: TGTGCCAGCAGTTACAGAGCGGTCCCCACAGATACGCAGTATTTT. Its protein is CASSYRAVPTDTQYF.

This clonotype came up a few times. The CDR3 loop is CASSLESSNTEAFF. CDR3 bases: TGTGCCAGCAGTTTAGAGAGCAGTAACACTGAAGCTTTCTTT. The chain is built from TRBV12-3 or TRBV12-4 and TRBJ1-1; D not resolved. The V end lost 1 base, the J end lost 2 bases, and 8 bases lay between the germline ends. The CDR3 has 14 residues.

V gene TRBV12-3 or TRBV12-4 combines with J gene TRBJ1-5, with D hard to call. V was pared by 1 base and J by 4 bases, with 5 bases between. This CDR3 has 13 residues. CDR3 in DNA: TGTGCCAGCAGTTTAGTAGTTAATCAGCCCCAGCATTTT. Its translation: CASSLVVNQPQHF.